The 10 T cell receptor beta chains listed next were all sequenced from one sample in a study of blood T cell repertoires in COVID-19. Sequenced by immunoSEQ multiplex PCR; TCRdb stores in-frame clones only, minus some. The sample holds tens of thousands of clones, 83% seen once. Input material: peripheral blood. The receptors were sampled from a man in his forties with acute or convalescent COVID-19.

This clone occurred once. The chain combines TRBV5-1 with TRBJ2-5, with D tentatively TRBD2 (6 bases). V lost 0 bases, J lost 4 bases, and 10 bases lay in between. The CDR3 covers 14 residues. Germline V gives CDR1 SGHRS, CDR2 YFSETQ. The CDR3 DNA reads TGCGCCAGCAGCTTGGGCGGGGAGCGAGAGACCCAGTACTTC. Its protein is CASSLGGERETQYF.

CDR3 in DNA: TGTGCCAGCGCTAGCGGCCTTCGGGTCGAGCAGTACTTC. It is translated as CASASGLRVEQYF. The chain couples TRBV2 to TRBJ2-7, with 7 bases matching TRBD2. The CDR3 runs 13 residues. Germline V CDR1 and CDR2: SNHLY, FYNNEI. The ends lost 8 bases at V and 6 bases at J; junction bases unmatched: 10. Full variable domain (rest looked up from reference TRBV2 and TRBJ2-7): EPEVTQTPSHQVTQMGQEVILRCVPISNHLYFYWYRQILGQKVEFLVSFYNNEISEKSEIFDDQFSVERPDGSNFTLKIRSTKLEDSAMYFCASASGLRVEQYFGPGTRLTVT.

The rearrangement joins TRBV20-1 to TRBJ1-5; a weak D match, TRBD1 (5 bases). Germline CDR1 is DFQATT and CDR2 is SNEGSKA (reference sequence). The CDR3 extends over 15 amino acids. Trimming left V 3 bases short and J 5 bases short, with 17 bases between. DNA for the CDR3: TGCAGTGCTAGTCTGCCAGGGCTAAAGGATCAGCCCCAGCATTTT. Protein sequence: CSASLPGLKDQPQHF.

The rearrangement joins TRBV3-1 (or the pseudogene TRBV3-2) to TRBJ1-2, with 8 bases lining up with TRBD1. The CDR3 contains 18 residues. In germline, CDR1 is LGHDT, CDR2 YNNKEL (reference sequence). V trimming: 5 bases; J trimming: 4 bases; junction bases outside the gene matches: 18. The CDR3 sequence: CASSTVAARGRNSYGYTF. As DNA, the CDR3 is TGTGCCAGCAGCACCGTCGCGGCCAGGGGGCGCAATAGCTATGGCTACACCTTC.

The chain is built from TRBV29-1 and TRBJ1-2; D call uncertain. Germline V gene lookup returns CDR1 SQVTM and CDR2 ANQGSEA. CDR3 length: 15 residues. V dropped 4 bases and J dropped 7 bases, with 22 bases sitting between them. This CDR3 is CSVAGGSTSVGGYTF. The DNA for the CDR3 is TGCAGCGTTGCAGGTGGATCGACGTCGGTGGGTGGCTACACCTTC. The complete variable domain, with remaining parts taken from reference TRBV29-1 and TRBJ1-2, reads SAVISQKPSRDICQRGTSLTIQCQVDSQVTMMFWYRQQPGQSLTLIATANQGSEATYESGFVIDKFPISRPNLTFSTLTVSNMSPEDSSIYLCSVAGGSTSVGGYTFGSGTRLTVV.

The chain has TRBV5-1 and TRBJ1-6; D uncertain. The length of the CDR3 is 14 residues. From germline, CDR1 is SGHRS and CDR2 YFSETQ. Deletions cut 0 bases from V and 6 bases from J, with 7 bases between. The CDR3 loop is CASSLDFGNSPLHF. The CDR3 coding sequence is TGCGCCAGCAGCTTGGACTTTGGTAATTCACCCCTCCACTTT.

The rearrangement uses TRBV7-2 and TRBJ2-6, with D possibly TRBD2 on 5 matching bases. The CDR3 is 15 residues long. CDR1 and CDR2 from the germline V gene are SGHTA and FQGNSA. DNA for the CDR3: TGTTGTAGTGGAGCGGAACGACCTGGGGCCAACGTCCTGACTTTC. As protein: CCSGAERPGANVLTF. Full variable domain (missing parts from reference TRBV7-2 and TRBJ2-6): GAGVSQSPSNKVTEKGKDVELRCDPISGHTALYWYRQSLGQGLEFLIYFQGNSAPDKSGLPSDRFSAERTGGSVSTLTIQRTQQEDSAVYLCCSGAERPGANVLTFGAGSRLTVL.

This clone was seen more than once but under ten times. This chain uses TRBV7-8 with TRBJ2-3; D perhaps matches TRBD2 (6 bases). CDR3 length: 16 amino acids. Germline V CDR1 and CDR2: SGHVS, FQNEAQ. V lost 5 bases, J lost 2 bases, and 17 bases lay in between. CDR3 in DNA: TGTGCCAGCAGCCCGTTAGCGGTAGAGCCCACAGATACGCAGTATTTT. It is translated as CASSPLAVEPTDTQYF.

This clone has just a few counts. The rearrangement uses TRBV6-5 and TRBJ1-6, with 7 bases lining up with TRBD1. Germline trimming cut 2 bases from V and 6 bases from J; bases unmatched to any gene: 4. Per germline, CDR1 MNHEY and CDR2 SVGAGI. CDR3 length: 15 amino acids. Here the CDR3 DNA reads TGTGCCAGCAGTTACGAGGGGGCAAGTAATTCACCCCTCCACTTT. Amino acids: CASSYEGASNSPLHF.

The J gene is TRBJ1-3, the V gene TRBV29-1; D unresolved. V dropped 4 bases and J dropped 4 bases, with 8 bases sitting between them. The germline V gene encodes CDR1 SQVTM and CDR2 ANQGSEA. The CDR3 spans 12 residues. CDR3 bases: TGCAGCGTTGGGACGGGAGGAAACACCATATATTTT. Its translation is CSVGTGGNTIYF. Drawing the rest from reference TRBV29-1 and TRBJ1-3, the complete variable domain is SAVISQKPSRDICQRGTSLTIQCQVDSQVTMMFWYRQQPGQSLTLIATANQGSEATYESGFVIDKFPISRPNLTFSTLTVSNMSPEDSSIYLCSVGTGGNTIYFGEGSWLTVV.